Following are 3 T cell receptor beta chains from one sample sequenced in a study of regulatory T cells in long-lasting Graves disease. Investigators prepared the TCR beta libraries by applying iRepertoire HTBI primers and Arm-PCR of CDR3 regions. TCRdb re-called the multiplex PCR reads through MiXCR, storing one row per CDR3 protein. This table has more than 300,000 distinct CDR3 sequences, about a sixth appearing once. As to time point: newly diagnosed GD, antithyroid drugs for less than 3 months. PBMCs provided the RNA from which the TCR library was made. The sequenced sample was peripheral blood mononuclear cells (PBMCs), obtained at new diagnosis, from a patient treated with antithyroid drugs. The receptors come from a female donor with Graves disease.

V is TRBV7-3 and J is TRBJ1-2; D ambiguous. Germline values: CDR1 SGHTA, CDR2 FQGTGA. Trimming shortened V by 8 bases and J by 8 bases, and 12 bases separated the two germline ends. This CDR3 spans 11 amino acids. The CDR3 nucleotides read TGTGCCAGCTACCGCGCCACGGGCTACACCTTC. Its protein is CASYRATGYTF.

This clonotype was observed many times. V and J are TRBV9 and TRBJ1-1; D is unresolved. This CDR3 has 14 residues. Between the trimmed V and J ends, which lost 0 bases and 1 base, there was a span of 7 bases. Looked up from germline, CDR1 is SGDLS and CDR2 is YYNGEE. The CDR3 DNA follows: TGTGCCAGCAGCGTAGAAGAGGGGAACACTGAAGCTTTCTTT. This translates into CASSVEEGNTEAFF.

This clonotype has a count of ten or more. The rearrangement joins TRBV7-9 to TRBJ1-6, with TRBD1 as a possible D gene (6 bases). Germline-derived CDR1 and CDR2 are SEHNR and FQNEAQ (reference sequence). CDR3 length: 16 residues. Trimming pared 5 bases from V and 2 bases from J, leaving 13 bases between. The CDR3 nucleotides are TGTGCCAGCAGCGGGGGGGCCGGGGCCTATAATTCACCCCTCCACTTT. Translated, it gives CASSGGAGAYNSPLHF.